A single sample gave rise to the 21 T cell receptor beta chains below, sequenced in a study of beta chain features in type 1 diabetes. Expressed TCRB transcripts were sequenced because the isolated RNA had all been reverse transcribed beforehand. Produced via immunoSEQ multiplex PCR; TCRdb's table is partial and in-frame only. The sample records hundreds of thousands of clones, approximately 31% being singletons. The sequencing input was naive CD4+ T cells from blood. The source of these receptors is a man aged 18 to 35 in good health.

The chain carries TRBV9 and TRBJ2-1; 10 bases map to TRBD1. Germline-derived CDR1 and CDR2 are SGDLS and YYNGEE. The CDR3 has 15 amino acids. V shed 4 bases, J shed 4 bases, and the junction held 5 bases outside the gene matches. CDR3 residues: CASSRRDRGYNEQFF. The CDR3 DNA reads TGTGCCAGCAGCCGCCGGGACAGGGGATACAATGAGCAGTTCTTC.

With respect to this clone: Other nucleotide sequences from this sample produce the same CDR3. The chain combines TRBV27 with TRBJ2-7; the match to TRBD2 covers 8 bases. CDR1 is MNHEY and CDR2 is SMNVEV in the germline V gene (reference sequence). CDR3 size: 13 residues. V shed 6 bases, J shed 3 bases, and the junction held 4 bases outside the gene matches. In nucleotides, the CDR3 is TGTGCCAGCAGACTAAGCGGGAGCTACGAGCAGTACTTC. Translation: CASRLSGSYEQYF.

This clone has more than one count but fewer than ten. This rearrangement joins TRBV2 to TRBJ2-3; TRBD2 matches at 11 bases. V was clipped by 7 bases and J by 4 bases; unmatched bases: 10. The CDR3 is 16 amino acids. Germline CDR1 reads SNHLY; CDR2 reads FYNNEI. The DNA for the CDR3 is TGTGCCAGCAATGCGGGACTAGCGGTGAAGGCAGATACGCAGTATTTT. Translating it yields CASNAGLAVKADTQYF. Full variable domain (remainder filled in from reference TRBV2 and TRBJ2-3): EPEVTQTPSHQVTQMGQEVILRCVPISNHLYFYWYRQILGQKVEFLVSFYNNEISEKSEIFDDQFSVERPDGSNFTLKIRSTKLEDSAMYFCASNAGLAVKADTQYFGPGTRLTVL.

This clone was observed a few times. The chain links TRBV7-8 to TRBJ2-7; 8 bases match TRBD1. Unmatched junction bases numbered 9, after V lost 4 bases and J lost 4 bases. There are 15 residues in the CDR3. Per the germline V gene, CDR1 is SGHVS and CDR2 is FQNEAQ. For the CDR3, the DNA is TGTGCCAGCAGCTCCCCCCGACAGGGGACGTACGAGCAGTACTTC. This sequence encodes CASSSPRQGTYEQYF.

The chain combines TRBV30 with TRBJ1-2; 9 bases agree with TRBD1. The CDR3 loop spans 14 amino acids. Trimming took 3 bases from V and 8 from J; bases not matched to a gene: 10. Germline CDR1 is GTSNPN and CDR2 is SVGIG (reference sequence). In DNA, the CDR3 is TGTGCCTGGAGCGGACAGGGGAGGGTTTACGGCTACACCTTC. Protein: CAWSGQGRVYGYTF.

In its sample, this clone was seen a few times. The rearrangement links TRBV2 to TRBJ2-2, with D perhaps TRBD1 or TRBD2 (5 bases each). The CDR3 consists of 15 residues. Looked up from germline, CDR1 is SNHLY and CDR2 is FYNNEI. V was shortened by 6 bases and J by 1 base, with 12 bases between the two germline ends. CDR3 sequence reads: CASSIGTVNTGELFF. CDR3 DNA: TGTGCCAGCAGCATCGGGACGGTGAACACCGGGGAGCTGTTTTTT.

The DNA of the CDR3 is TGTGCCAGCAGTCAGAGACTCGAAACGGATGAGCAGTTCTTC. This gives the protein CASSQRLETDEQFF. This sequence joins TRBV6-1 and TRBJ2-1, with D unclear. Looked up from germline, CDR1 is MNHNS and CDR2 is SASEGT. This CDR3 is built from 14 residues. V was clipped by 5 bases and J by 8 bases, with 16 bases between them.

A few counts support this clone. The chain uses TRBV7-2 and TRBJ2-7; either TRBD1 or TRBD2 may supply D (6 bases each). The CDR3 runs 14 residues. Germline loops: CDR1 SGHTA, CDR2 FQGNSA. The V and J ends lost 2 bases and 4 bases respectively, with 12 bases between them. CDR3 region: CASSLPRGLYEQYF. The CDR3 bases are TGTGCCAGCAGCTTACCCCGGGGGCTGTACGAGCAGTACTTC.

This clone was found a few times. Other DNA sequences in the same sample also yield this CDR3. CDR3 nucleotide sequence: TGTGCCAGCAGCCCGCGGACTTACGGCCCTGGTTGGGGTGAGCAGTTCTTC. This encodes CASSPRTYGPGWGEQFF. The chain recombines TRBV7-2 with TRBJ2-1; TRBD2 might be the D (5 bases). The germline V gene encodes CDR1 SGHTA and CDR2 FQGNSA. V shed 5 bases and J shed 9 bases, with 26 bases lying between them. CDR3 size: 17 residues.

The V gene is TRBV29-1, the J gene TRBJ1-4; no reliable D call. Per the germline V gene, CDR1 is SQVTM and CDR2 is ANQGSEA. The V and J ends lost 6 bases and 11 bases respectively, with 13 bases between them. The length of the CDR3 is 11 residues. DNA of the CDR3: TGCAGCGTCGCATCCCCTACCAAACTGTTTTTT. Protein product: CSVASPTKLFF.

V usage is TRBV30 and J usage is TRBJ2-4, with TRBD2 identical over 9 bases. This CDR3 comprises 16 residues. CDR1 GTSNPN and CDR2 SVGIG come from the germline V gene (reference sequence). Losses at the gene ends were 2 bases for V and 2 bases for J; bases not matched to a gene: 7. This CDR3 is CAWSRVAGAPKNIQYF. The CDR3 DNA is TGTGCCTGGAGTAGGGTAGCGGGAGCCCCCAAAAACATTCAGTACTTC.

The genes are TRBV18 and TRBJ1-2; D gene uncertain. Germline lookup yields CDR1 KGHSH and CDR2 LQKENI. Trimming shortened V by 0 bases and J by 7 bases, and 12 bases separated the two germline ends. The CDR3 runs 14 residues. This CDR3 is CASSPPTAPLGYTF. CDR3 nucleotides: TGTGCCAGCTCACCACCAACAGCCCCCCTTGGCTACACCTTC.

This clone was detected only a few times. This rearrangement joins TRBV30 to TRBJ1-1; D possibly corresponds to TRBD1 (6 bases). The V gene lost 5 bases and the J gene lost 0 bases, with 10 bases spanning the gap. CDR3 size: 13 residues. CDR1 and CDR2 (germline): GTSNPN, SVGIG (reference sequence). DNA of the CDR3: TGTGCCTGGGGACAGAGCATGAACACTGAAGCTTTCTTT. Protein product: CAWGQSMNTEAFF. The variable domain in full, completed from reference TRBV30 and TRBJ1-1, reads SQTIHQWPATLVQPVGSPLSLECTVEGTSNPNLYWYRQAAGRGLQLLFYSVGIGQISSEVPQNLSASRPQDRQFILSSKKLLLSDSGFYLCAWGQSMNTEAFFGQGTRLTVV.

The genes are TRBV10-3 and TRBJ2-6; D is ambiguous. Germline V gene lookup returns CDR1 ENHRY and CDR2 SYGVKD. The length of the CDR3 is 12 residues. Trimming removed 0 bases at V and 9 bases at J, with 3 bases between. Here the CDR3 DNA reads TGTGCCATCAGTGAGTCGGGCAACGTCCTGACTTTC. Translation gives CAISESGNVLTF.

The chain is built from TRBV4-1 and TRBJ1-5; D gene ambiguous. V was cut by 3 bases and J by 0 bases, with 12 bases left in between. The germline V gene has CDR1 MGHRA and CDR2 YSYEKL. CDR3 length: 16 amino acids. For the CDR3, the DNA is TGCGCCAGCAGCCATATTCTAGGGAGTAGCAATCAGCCCCAGCATTTT. Encoded protein: CASSHILGSSNQPQHF.

The chain employs TRBV7-2 and TRBJ1-1; D unresolved. Between the trimmed V and J ends, which lost 6 bases and 0 bases, there was a span of 8 bases. This CDR3 spans 13 amino acids. CDR1 SGHTA and CDR2 FQGNSA come from the germline V gene. CDR3: CASRKIVNTEAFF. As DNA, the CDR3 is TGTGCCAGCAGGAAAATAGTGAACACTGAAGCTTTCTTT.

This clone was seen a handful of times. V and J are TRBV9 and TRBJ2-2; 11 bases fit TRBD2. Germline CDR1 is SGDLS and CDR2 is YYNGEE. The CDR3 spans 15 residues. V was clipped by 4 bases and J by 2 bases; unmatched bases: 1. As DNA, the CDR3 is TGTGCCAGCAGCCTAGCGGGGGGTAACACCGGGGAGCTGTTTTTT. It specifies CASSLAGGNTGELFF.

This clone has a handful of counts. The rearrangement joins TRBV29-1 to TRBJ2-1, with 12 nucleotides matching TRBD2. Germline V gene lookup returns CDR1 SQVTM and CDR2 ANQGSEA. This CDR3 is built from 13 residues. The CDR3 here is CTSASGGGNEQFF. CDR3 nucleotides: TGCACGTCCGCTAGCGGGGGGGGCAATGAGCAGTTCTTC.

The J gene is TRBJ2-1, the V gene TRBV12-2; the table's D call TRBD2 went unverified against the DNA. TRBV12-2 is a documented pseudogene. There are 18 residues in the CDR3. The chain's CDR3 is CASRLAGDWPAAYNEQFF. The CDR3 nucleotides read TGTGCAAGTCGCTTAGCGGGGGACTGGCCTGCCGCGTACAATGAGCAGTTCTTC.

This clone was observed a few times. The chain joins TRBV6-5 to TRBJ2-7; the D is unclear. The CDR3 contains 15 residues. V lost 0 bases and J 4 bases, leaving 13 bases between the germline ends. Per germline, CDR1 MNHEY and CDR2 SVGAGI. The chain's CDR3 is CASSYSTGNPYEQYF. The CDR3 nucleotides are TGTGCCAGCAGTTACTCTACGGGCAACCCTTACGAGCAGTACTTC.

The V call is TRBV28, the J call TRBJ2-7; D might be TRBD2 (5 bases). The germline V and J ends were trimmed by 5 bases and 4 bases, with 15 bases remaining between them. Per the germline V gene, CDR1 is MDHEN and CDR2 is SYDVKM. The CDR3 sequence is 14 residues long. CDR3 nucleotide sequence: TGTGCCAGCAGTACCGGGATCAGGAGGTACGAGCAGTACTTC. The encoded protein is CASSTGIRRYEQYF.